This T cell receptor (beta chain) was recorded in a study of a mutant IDH1 vaccine in newly diagnosed glioma. The protocol was immunoSEQ multiplex PCR, while the TCRdb copy is restricted to in-frame clones and leaves out a portion. This table has 120,000 or so clones, around 80% appearing once. The germline V gene has CDR1 SGHKS and CDR2 YYEKEE (reference sequence). The CDR3 length is 17 residues. V lost 0 bases, J lost 8 bases, and 20 bases lay in between. Time point denoted: week 11, during vaccination. Alongside topical imiquimod, each dose of vaccine comprised 300 ug of mutant IDH1 20-mer peptide. About this clone: The antigen remains undetermined.

The chain has TRBV5-5 and TRBJ1-4, with D uncertain. The sample in question was PBMCs, obtained from a glioma patient whose treatment included an IDH1 peptide vaccine. The sequence was collected from a man aged 40-49 years with glioma. The CDR3 spells CASSLARVWGNREKLFF. For the CDR3, the DNA is TGTGCCAGCAGCTTGGCCCGGGTCTGGGGAAATAGGGAAAAACTGTTTTTT.